The sequence of this TCR beta chain was determined in a study of CD8 T cells in Susac syndrome. cDNA came from approximately 0.5 to 1 ug RNA primed by random hexamers. TCRdb re-derived calls from the immunoSEQ multiplex PCR reads in MiXCR, one entry per CDR3 protein. Of roughly 190,000 distinct CDR3 sequences listed, around 95% are singletons. Sequencing of TCR beta covered CD8+ and CD4+ T cells obtained from blood. Trimming cost V 0 bases and J 7 bases, with 13 bases left between them. From germline, CDR1 is MNHNY and CDR2 SVGAGI (reference sequence). The CDR3 has 15 amino acids. The V call is TRBV6-6, the J call TRBJ2-1, with D hard to call. This TCR came from a human donor with Susac syndrome. The sequenced sample was CD8+ T cells from PBMCs. The CDR3: CASSYSLRQDNEQFF. CDR3 coding DNA: TGTGCCAGCAGTTACTCATTGCGTCAGGATAATGAGCAGTTCTTC.